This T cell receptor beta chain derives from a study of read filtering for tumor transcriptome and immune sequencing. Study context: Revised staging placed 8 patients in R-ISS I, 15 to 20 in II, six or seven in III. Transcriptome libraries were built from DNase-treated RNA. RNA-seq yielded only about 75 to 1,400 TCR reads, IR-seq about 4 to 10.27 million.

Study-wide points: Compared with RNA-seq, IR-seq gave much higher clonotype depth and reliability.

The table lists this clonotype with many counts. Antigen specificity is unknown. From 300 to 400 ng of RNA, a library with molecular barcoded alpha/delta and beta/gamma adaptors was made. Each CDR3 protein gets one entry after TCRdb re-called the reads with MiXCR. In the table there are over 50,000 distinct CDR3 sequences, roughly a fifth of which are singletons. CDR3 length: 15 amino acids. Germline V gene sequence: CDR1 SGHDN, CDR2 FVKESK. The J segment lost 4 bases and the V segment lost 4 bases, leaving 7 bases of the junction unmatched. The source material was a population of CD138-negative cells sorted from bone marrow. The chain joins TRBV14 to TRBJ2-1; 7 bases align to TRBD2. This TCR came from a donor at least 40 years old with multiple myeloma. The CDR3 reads CASSPMREPYNEQFF. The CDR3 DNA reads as TGTGCCAGCAGCCCGATGCGGGAGCCTTACAATGAGCAGTTCTTC. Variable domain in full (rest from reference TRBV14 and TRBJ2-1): EAGVTQFPSHSVIEKGQTVTLRCDPISGHDNLYWYRRVMGKEIKFLLHFVKESKQDESGMPNNRFLAERTGGTYSTLKVQPAELEDSGVYFCASSPMREPYNEQFFGPGTRLTVL.